Presented here are 25 T cell receptor beta chains from one specimen sequenced in a study of CXCR3-negative and CXCR3-positive naive CD8 T cells. With UMI labels, 5' RACE was used to prepare the TRB cDNA libraries. TCRdb processed the 5' RACE reads again and assigns one entry to each CDR3 protein, with no DNA. The specimen's table records more than 45,000 distinct CDR3 sequences. Sequenced: memory CD8+ T cells from blood. The receptors stem from a human donor in good health. Some clones in this sample may be carry-over from other donors' samples.

Judged by frequency, this clonotype is medium-sized. This CDR3 is CSAHRGALNTEAFF. The J gene is TRBJ1-1, the V gene TRBV20-1. Germline CDR1 reads DFQATT; CDR2 reads SNEGSKA (reference sequence). This CDR3 has 14 amino acids.

The rearrangement joins TRBV28 to TRBJ2-7. The germline V gene has CDR1 MDHEN and CDR2 SYDVKM. The CDR3 has 13 residues. The CDR3 sequence: CASSLAGTHEQYF.

This rearrangement joins TRBV29-1 to TRBJ2-3; TCRdb selects TRBD2, and the lack of DNA leaves this call unchecked. CDR1 and CDR2 from the germline V gene are SQVTM and ANQGSEA. This CDR3 is 15 amino acids long. CDR3 in amino acids: CSVDIGGRRTDTQYF.

The chain combines TRBV5-1 with TRBJ2-7; TCRdb lists TRBD2, though no DNA is available to test this call. Germline loops: CDR1 SGHRS, CDR2 YFSETQ. This CDR3 is built from 16 residues. CDR3 sequence: CASSLGVSGGVYEQYF.

V is TRBV6-2 or TRBV6-3 and J is TRBJ2-3; TCRdb calls TRBD1, which cannot be checked without DNA. The CDR3 sequence is 14 residues long. Per the germline V gene, CDR1 is MNHEY and CDR2 is SVGEGT. This CDR3 is CASTTHRGLDTQYF.

The chain couples TRBV6-6 to TRBJ2-1. Germline V CDR1 and CDR2: MNHNY, SVGAGI (reference sequence). This CDR3 spans 13 amino acids. The CDR3 sequence is CASSFQPGNEQFF.

The rearrangement joins TRBV6-4 to TRBJ2-1; the D call from TCRdb, TRBD2, cannot be confirmed without DNA. The germline CDR1 and CDR2 sequences are MRHNA and SNTAGT. This CDR3 is 14 amino acids long. The CDR3 is CASSRTSGINEQFF.

V usage is TRBV5-1 and J usage is TRBJ2-1; TCRdb calls TRBD1, which cannot be checked without DNA. The CDR3 consists of 12 residues. The germline V gene encodes CDR1 SGHRS and CDR2 YFSETQ. CDR3 amino acids: CASWDSHNEQFF.

The chain links TRBV27 to TRBJ2-7. The CDR3 sequence is 13 residues long. From germline, CDR1 is MNHEY and CDR2 SMNVEV (reference sequence). CDR3 loop: CASRLRGSYEQYF.

The chain joins TRBV28 to TRBJ2-1; checking the TCRdb D call of TRBD1 is not possible without DNA. CDR1 MDHEN and CDR2 SYDVKM come from the germline V gene. CDR3 length: 15 residues. CDR3: CASSPPTVSYNEQFF.

J is TRBJ2-1 and V is TRBV29-1; lacking DNA, the TRBD2 call made by TCRdb goes unchecked. The CDR3 has 13 residues. From germline, CDR1 is SQVTM and CDR2 ANQGSEA. The CDR3 reads CSVGLADYNEQFF.

The chain has TRBV5-5 and TRBJ2-3. Germline V gives CDR1 SGHKS, CDR2 YYEKEE (reference sequence). The CDR3 sequence is 12 residues long. CDR3: CASSFGTDTQYF.

V and J are TRBV29-1 and TRBJ2-1; the D gene TCRdb calls, TRBD1, cannot be checked with no DNA. Germline V CDR1 and CDR2: SQVTM, ANQGSEA. The CDR3 has 17 residues. This chain's CDR3 is CSVEGPGTPLGYNEQFF.

The CDR3 loop reads CASSFDEKLFF. This chain links TRBV11-2 with TRBJ1-4. In germline, CDR1 is SGHAT, CDR2 FQNNGV. The CDR3 loop spans 11 amino acids.

The V gene is TRBV18, the J gene TRBJ2-7; TCRdb lists TRBD1, though no DNA is available to test this call. This CDR3 region has 16 residues. CDR1 and CDR2 from the germline V gene are KGHSH and LQKENI. The CDR3 reads CASSPAMRTGVYEQYF.

V gene TRBV4-1 combines with J gene TRBJ2-1; TCRdb's D gene call, TRBD1, goes unchecked for lack of DNA. The CDR3 loop spans 17 amino acids. The germline V gene encodes CDR1 MGHRA and CDR2 YSYEKL. The CDR3 loop is CASSQETPRGAYNEQFF.

J is TRBJ2-7 and V is TRBV29-1. In germline, CDR1 is SQVTM, CDR2 ANQGSEA. The CDR3 is made up of 13 amino acids. CDR3 amino acids: CSVESETSYEQYF.

V and J are TRBV28 and TRBJ2-1; TCRdb proposes TRBD1, but this gene call is untestable without DNA. Germline lookup yields CDR1 MDHEN and CDR2 SYDVKM. The CDR3 runs to 17 residues. The CDR3 loop reads CASSPRGVSGDYNEQFF.

The chain has TRBV12-3 or TRBV12-4 and TRBJ1-1. CDR3 size: 13 residues. The CDR3 is CASSSQEGVEAFF.

V is TRBV21-1 and J is TRBJ1-5; TCRdb's D call of TRBD1 is untestable without DNA. TRBV21-1 is shown as a pseudogene. There are 15 residues in the CDR3. CDR3: CASRPDRRLLTAQHF.

This chain uses TRBV14 with TRBJ2-1. The CDR3 extends over 15 amino acids. Germline-derived CDR1 and CDR2 are SGHDN and FVKESK. CDR3 protein: CASSQELLSYNEQFF.

The chain is built from TRBV28 and TRBJ1-5; with no DNA, the TCRdb D assignment of TRBD1 cannot be verified. Germline V gene sequence: CDR1 MDHEN, CDR2 SYDVKM. The CDR3 covers 14 residues. This CDR3 reads CASSPYRGNQPQHF.

The rearrangement links TRBV5-1 to TRBJ2-7; TCRdb returns TRBD1, unconfirmable since there is no DNA. This CDR3 comprises 12 residues. Germline V gives CDR1 SGHRS, CDR2 YFSETQ. CDR3 in amino acids: CASSYRDYEQYF.

CDR3 residues: CASSPGDTEAFF. The rearrangement links TRBV18 to TRBJ1-1; no DNA is available, so the TRBD1 call from TCRdb remains unchecked. The CDR3 sequence is 12 residues long. Germline V gene lookup returns CDR1 KGHSH and CDR2 LQKENI.

The chain links TRBV28 to TRBJ2-3; TCRdb gives TRBD1 as the D gene, but with no DNA this cannot be confirmed. The CDR3 has 13 amino acids. Germline V gives CDR1 MDHEN, CDR2 SYDVKM. The CDR3 sequence is CASSPTGVDTQYF. The variable domain in full, with the rest retrieved from reference TRBV28 and TRBJ2-3, is DVKVTQSSRYLVKRTGEKVFLECVQDMDHENMFWYRQDPGLGLRLIYFSYDVKMKEKGDIPEGYSVSREKKERFSLILESASTNQTSMYLCASSPTGVDTQYFGPGTRLTVL.